This entry is about one TCR beta chain. Its antigen is not identified. These data are taken from a study of shared clonotypes between healthy human individuals. Study findings and constraints: In a few donors, around 4.5% of naive CD4 clonotypes appeared in common. Non-shared clonotypes displayed generation probabilities falling below those of clonotypes present in all four donors.

The germline gives CDR1 MNHEY, CDR2 SVGAGI. The length of the CDR3 is 14 residues. V lost 8 bases and J lost 0, with 13 bases in between. Assay used: immunoSEQ multiplex PCR; TCRdb lists only in-frame clones, some missing. The data contain some 1 million clones, around 75% of them singletons. The V and J genes are TRBV6-5 and TRBJ1-1; D is uncertain. The sample comprised memory CD4+ T cells sorted from blood. This sample's subset: CD45RA-negative fraction. The clonotype was recovered from a man between 18 and 35 years old in good health. CDR3: CASHGTRMNTEAFF. The DNA for the CDR3 is TGTGCCAGCCACGGTACAAGGATGAACACTGAAGCTTTCTTT.